This T cell receptor (beta chain) was documented in a study of cytomegalovirus exposure and HLA in healthy donors. Trimming removed 0 bases from V and 4 bases from J; junction bases left unmatched: 17. This CDR3 contains 19 residues. Per germline, CDR1 LGHNA and CDR2 YNFKEQ. About this clone: What it recognizes is unknown.

Study results and caveats: Analyses of presence and absence presupposed an approximately uniform sequencing depth across donors.

PCR amplification relied on 60 Vbeta primers (plus 13 Jbeta primers). The assay was immunoSEQ multiplex PCR, and TCRdb's table has in-frame clones only and misses some. The sample carries 100,000 to 150,000 clones, about 63% recorded once. The chain has TRBV4-2 and TRBJ1-2, with TRBD1 identical over 7 bases. The receptor comes from a man aged 25-40 years in good health and CMV-seropositive. Sequenced sample: PBMCs. The CDR3, as DNA: TGTGCCAGCAGCCAAGATCGAACCGGGACAGCTATTCAGATCTATGGCTACACCTTC. Translation gives CASSQDRTGTAIQIYGYTF.